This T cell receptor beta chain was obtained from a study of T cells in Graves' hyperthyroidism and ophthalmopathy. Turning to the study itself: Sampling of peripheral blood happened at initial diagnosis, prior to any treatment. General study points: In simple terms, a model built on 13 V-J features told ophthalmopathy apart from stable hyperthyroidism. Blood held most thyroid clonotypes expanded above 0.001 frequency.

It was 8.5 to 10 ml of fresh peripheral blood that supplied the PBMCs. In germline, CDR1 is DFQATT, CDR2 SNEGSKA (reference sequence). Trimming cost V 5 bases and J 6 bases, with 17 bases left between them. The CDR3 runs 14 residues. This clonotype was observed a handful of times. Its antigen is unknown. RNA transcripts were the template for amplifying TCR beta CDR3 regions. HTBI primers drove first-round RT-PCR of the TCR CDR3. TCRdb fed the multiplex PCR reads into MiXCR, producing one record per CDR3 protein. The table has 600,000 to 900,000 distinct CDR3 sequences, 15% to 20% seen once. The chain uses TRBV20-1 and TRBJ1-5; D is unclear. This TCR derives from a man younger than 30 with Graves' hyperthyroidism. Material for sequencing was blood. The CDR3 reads CSAVPALGGQPQHF. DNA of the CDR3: TGCAGTGCTGTCCCCGCCCTGGGCGGTCAGCCCCAGCATTTT.